Below, 11 T cell receptor beta chains from the same sample are listed, as sequenced in a study of CD8+CD57+ T cells in acquired aplastic anemia. Whoever was chosen for sequencing had shown CD8+CD57+ cell expansion by flow cytometry. For CDR3 and TCR beta VDJ profiling, genomic DNA was the template used. TCRdb re-called the reads with MiXCR, one entry per CDR3 protein. Of approximately 250,000 distinct CDR3 sequences detected, around 82% appear once; the ten largest clones hold approximately 40%. Sequences were obtained from sorted CD4+, CD8+, or CD8+CD57+ T cells (not recorded which) from PBMCs. These receptors all come from a human donor with aplastic anemia.

CDR3 region: CASSFGHSAFF. Written as DNA, the CDR3 is TGTGCCAGCAGCTTTGGACATTCAGCTTTCTTT. The chain links TRBV7-9 to TRBJ1-1; TRBD1 might be the D (5 bases). Trimming pared 3 bases from V and 10 bases from J, leaving 9 bases between. Germline V CDR1 and CDR2: SEHNR, FQNEAQ (reference sequence). The CDR3 covers 11 residues.

In regard to this clonotype: One end of the junction fails to match germline, which may point to a read error. In DNA, the CDR3 is TGTGCCAGCGGGGACGGGCTCACAGGTAAGCCGGAATTTTGCTTT. Its translation: CASGDGLTGKPEFCF. The chain carries TRBV2 and TRBJ1-1; tentative D call: TRBD1 (5 bases). Germline V gives CDR1 SNHLY, CDR2 FYNNEI. This CDR3 region has 15 residues.

On this clonotype itself: The junction differs from germline at one of its ends, possibly a read error. The rearrangement links TRBV7-2 to TRBJ2-3; D unresolved. In germline, CDR1 is SGHTA, CDR2 FQGNSA. CDR3 length: 15 residues. In nucleotides, the CDR3 is TGTGCCAGCAGCTTAGGCGGACCGAGCTACGATAAGCAGTATTTT. Translating gives CASSLGGPSYDKQYF.

V usage is TRBV13 and J usage is TRBJ1-2, with a possible D match to TRBD1 (6 bases). Deletions cut 7 bases from V and 7 bases from J, with 22 bases between. There are 15 residues in the CDR3. CDR1 is PRHDT and CDR2 is FYEKMQ in the germline V gene (reference sequence). The chain's CDR3 is CASISVGGALLGYTF. In nucleotides, the CDR3 is TGTGCCAGCATCTCAGTGGGGGGCGCGTTGCTTGGCTACACCTTC.

On this clonotype: One junction end does not reproduce the germline sequence, and a read error may be involved. The V call is TRBV2, the J call TRBJ2-7; D is uncertain. Germline V lookup: CDR1 SNHLY, CDR2 FYNNEI. The CDR3 has 14 residues. The CDR3 is CASSESYSNQQQHF. In nucleotides, the CDR3 is TGTGCCAGCAGTGAGTCGTATAGCAATCAGCAGCAGCATTTC.

This chain links TRBV20-1 with TRBJ2-1; D unclear. CDR1 is DFQATT and CDR2 is SNEGSKA in the germline V gene (reference sequence). Trimming removed 0 bases from V and 7 bases from J, with 19 bases in between. This CDR3 has 16 amino acids. The CDR3, as DNA: TGCAGTGCTAGAGACGGCGACGCGGAACTGTCGAATGAGCAGTTCTTC. Translated: CSARDGDAELSNEQFF.

Written as DNA, the CDR3 is TGCAGCGTCAGCAGTTGGGGACGCAGCAACACTGAAGCTTTCTTT. This codes for CSVSSWGRSNTEAFF. The chain employs TRBV20-1 and TRBJ1-1; D might be TRBD1 (5 bases). This CDR3 is 15 amino acids long. Looked up from germline, CDR1 is DFQATT and CDR2 is SNEGSKA (reference sequence).

This chain connects TRBV7-9 to TRBJ2-6, with a weak D call TRBD1 (8 bases). Germline CDR1 reads SEHNR; CDR2 reads FQNEAQ (reference sequence). Deletions cut 11 bases from V and 0 bases from J, with 20 bases between. The CDR3 has 17 amino acids. CDR3 coding DNA: TGTGCCGGACAGGGAGGGAGGGTCCCCTCTGGGGCCAACGTCCTGACTTTC. It specifies CAGQGGRVPSGANVLTF.

For the CDR3, the DNA is TGCGCCAGCAGCTTGAGGCCGGGAGCTACCACTGAAGCTTTCTTT. Translated: CASSLRPGATTEAFF. The chain is built from TRBV5-1 and TRBJ1-1; D unresolved. V lost 1 base, J lost 4 bases, and 14 bases lay in between. This CDR3 is 15 amino acids long. The germline V gene has CDR1 SGHRS and CDR2 YFSETQ.

This clonotype showed up many times. This chain links TRBV7-2 with TRBJ2-1; 12 nucleotides line up with TRBD2. This CDR3 is built from 16 residues. Looked up from germline, CDR1 is SGHTA and CDR2 is FQGNSA. Trimming cost V 3 bases and J 11 bases; bases outside gene matches: 11. CDR3 protein: CASSLTSGSGDTQQFF. CDR3 in DNA: TGTGCCAGCAGCTTGACTAGCGGGAGCGGAGATACGCAGCAGTTCTTC.

The chain employs TRBV10-3 and TRBJ1-2, with TRBD1 identical over 9 bases. Losses at the gene ends were 8 bases for V and 7 bases for J; bases not matched to a gene: 8. This CDR3 has 13 amino acids. CDR1 ENHRY and CDR2 SYGVKD come from the germline V gene. CDR3 sequence reads: CAIGPGQGSGYTF. The CDR3 region has the DNA TGTGCCATCGGACCGGGACAGGGCTCTGGCTACACCTTC.